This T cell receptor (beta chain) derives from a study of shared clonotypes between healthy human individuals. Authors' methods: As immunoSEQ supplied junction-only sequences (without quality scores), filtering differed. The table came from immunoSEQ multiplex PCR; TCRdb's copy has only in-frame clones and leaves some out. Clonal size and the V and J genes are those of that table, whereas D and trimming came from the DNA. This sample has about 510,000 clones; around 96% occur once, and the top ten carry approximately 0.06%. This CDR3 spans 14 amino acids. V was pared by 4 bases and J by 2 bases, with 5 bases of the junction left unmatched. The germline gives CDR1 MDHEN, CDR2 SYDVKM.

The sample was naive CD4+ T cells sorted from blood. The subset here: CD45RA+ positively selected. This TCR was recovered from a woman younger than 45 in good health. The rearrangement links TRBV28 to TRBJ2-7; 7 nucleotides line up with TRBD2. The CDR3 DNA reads TGTGCCAGCAGTTGGGAGGGGTTCACCTACGAGCAGTACTTC. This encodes CASSWEGFTYEQYF.